The 25 T cell receptor beta chains given below trace back to one sample, sequenced in a study of response to subunit inactivated influenza vaccine. One entry per CDR3 protein results from TCRdb running MiXCR on the RT-PCR reads. The repertoire holds a few hundred thousand distinct CDR3 sequences, with 14% as singletons. The sequenced sample was PBMCs from blood, obtained about 11 days after vaccination. The receptor set was obtained from a man aged 45-65 years who received an inactivated influenza vaccine.

The table lists this clonotype with a few counts. The J gene is TRBJ2-5, the V gene TRBV20-1; D might be TRBD1 (6 bases). The CDR3 is 16 residues long. The germline V gene encodes CDR1 DFQATT and CDR2 SNEGSKA (reference sequence). V lost 0 bases and J lost 2, with 16 bases in between. CDR3 nucleotides: TGCAGTGCTAGAGACCAGGTTCAGGGGACGCAAGAGACCCAGTACTTC. Translating it yields CSARDQVQGTQETQYF.

This clonotype showed up just a few times. The genes are TRBV7-9 and TRBJ1-4; maybe TRBD1 (5 bases). V lost 5 bases and J 12 bases, leaving 13 bases between the germline ends. The CDR3 is 12 amino acids. Germline assignment: CDR1 SEHNR and CDR2 FQNEAQ (reference sequence). The CDR3 region has the DNA TGTGCCAGCAGCGAGGGACCGGTAGAACTGTTTTTT. This sequence encodes CASSEGPVELFF.

V usage is TRBV29-1 and J usage is TRBJ2-3; 8 nucleotides agree with TRBD2. J was trimmed by 2 bases and V by 4 bases; bases with no gene match: 8. Germline values: CDR1 SQVTM, CDR2 ANQGSEA. The CDR3 is 15 amino acids. For the CDR3, the DNA is TGCAGCGTTGCCCGGTCGGGGGGGCACACAGATACGCAGTATTTT. Encoded protein: CSVARSGGHTDTQYF.

The chain recombines TRBV4-2 with TRBJ2-3; no reliable D call. The germline CDR1 and CDR2 sequences are LGHNA and YNFKEQ. CDR3 length: 16 residues. V was cut by 0 bases and J by 8 bases, with 18 bases left in between. The CDR3 spells CASSQEVLVQGATQYF. DNA of the CDR3: TGTGCCAGCAGCCAAGAGGTTTTGGTCCAAGGTGCTACGCAGTATTTT.

This clonotype came up many times. V and J are TRBV7-2 and TRBJ2-5; no clear D gene. This CDR3 spans 17 amino acids. The V and J ends lost 4 bases and 3 bases respectively, with 21 bases between them. Germline lookup yields CDR1 SGHTA and CDR2 FQGNSA. The CDR3 bases are TGTGCCAGCAGCTACGGACCCGGAAATCTACTGAAAGAGACCCAGTACTTC. It specifies CASSYGPGNLLKETQYF.

The J gene is TRBJ2-3, the V gene TRBV4-1; 13 bases align to TRBD2. The CDR3 runs 17 residues. V lost 5 bases and J lost 5; bases outside the gene matches: 10. Germline-derived CDR1 and CDR2 are MGHRA and YSYEKL. In DNA form, the CDR3 reads TGCGCCAGCAGCTTTCCGGGACTAGCGGGGAAAGGAGATACGCAGTATTTT. This gives the protein CASSFPGLAGKGDTQYF.

The genes are TRBV6-2 or TRBV6-3 and TRBJ2-1; possibly TRBD2 for D (6 bases). V was trimmed by 7 bases and J by 0 bases, leaving 16 bases between them. The CDR3 has 16 residues. CDR1 is MNHEY and CDR2 is SVGEGT in the germline V gene. The CDR3: CASTGGVPSSYNEQFF. For the CDR3, the DNA is TGTGCCAGCACCGGGGGAGTGCCGAGCTCCTACAATGAGCAGTTCTTC.

This clonotype was seen more than once but under ten times. The chain joins TRBV20-1 to TRBJ1-1, with no clear D. Germline V gene data show CDR1 as DFQATT and CDR2 as SNEGSKA (reference sequence). The CDR3 sequence is 11 residues long. The CDR3 sequence: CRISGFSEAFF. The CDR3 region has the DNA TGCAGAATCTCAGGATTCTCTGAAGCTTTCTTT.

In this sample, this clonotype turned up a few times. This chain uses TRBV28 with TRBJ1-3; D perhaps matches TRBD1 (5 bases). This CDR3 is 16 amino acids long. Germline CDR1 is MDHEN and CDR2 is SYDVKM. Trimming removed 6 bases from V and 0 bases from J, with 15 bases in between. The CDR3 spells CASRSGTGRSGNTIYF. Here the CDR3 DNA reads TGTGCCAGCAGGTCAGGGACCGGACGCTCTGGAAACACCATATATTTT.

The table lists this clonotype with a few counts. The chain joins TRBV10-3 to TRBJ2-5; 10 bases agree with TRBD2. V dropped 3 bases and J dropped 4; count of bases not matched to a gene: 5. This CDR3 contains 15 residues. Germline values: CDR1 ENHRY, CDR2 SYGVKD. Here the CDR3 reads CAISDQASGRETQYF. CDR3 DNA sequence: TGTGCCATCAGTGATCAGGCTAGCGGGAGAGAGACCCAGTACTTC.

This clonotype was counted ten times or more. This chain links TRBV12-3 or TRBV12-4 with TRBJ1-1, with D perhaps matching TRBD1 (6 bases). V lost 2 bases to trimming and J lost 9 bases, with 13 bases between them. The CDR3 runs to 13 residues. In DNA form, the CDR3 reads TGTGCCAGCAGTTTACTCGGGGGCGGTAAAGCTTTCTTT. This gives the protein CASSLLGGGKAFF.

The gene calls are TRBV3-1 and TRBJ1-6, with TRBD1 identical over 7 bases. After removal of 1 base from V and 8 bases from J, the junction contained 5 bases not matched to a gene. This CDR3 is 15 amino acids long. Germline V gene data show CDR1 as LGHDT and CDR2 as YNNKEL (reference sequence). CDR3 region: CASSQGQGGHSPLHF. The CDR3 DNA reads as TGTGCCAGCAGCCAAGGACAGGGCGGGCATTCACCCCTCCACTTT.

V is TRBV7-2 and J is TRBJ2-3, with D uncertain. The V gene's germline CDR1 is SGHTA and CDR2 FQGNSA. This CDR3 is built from 14 residues. V gave up 2 bases and J gave up 2 bases, with 8 bases separating them. CDR3 DNA: TGTGCCAGCAGCTTACGGTGGACCACAGATACGCAGTATTTT. It specifies CASSLRWTTDTQYF.

This chain uses TRBV5-6 with TRBJ2-7; D is unresolved. V gave up 1 base and J gave up 5 bases, with 7 bases separating them. The germline V gene has CDR1 SGHDT and CDR2 YYEEEE. The CDR3 spans 12 residues. CDR3 residues: CASSLSGNEQYF. The CDR3 region has the DNA TGTGCCAGCAGCTTGTCTGGGAACGAGCAGTACTTC.

This clonotype was counted many times. V gene TRBV2 combines with J gene TRBJ2-7; TRBD2 aligns across 7 bases. The V and J ends lost 6 bases and 6 bases, in that order; junction bases with no gene match: 5. In germline, CDR1 is SNHLY, CDR2 FYNNEI. The CDR3 has 12 amino acids. The chain's CDR3 is CASRETSSEQYF. The DNA of the CDR3 is TGTGCCAGCAGAGAGACTAGCTCCGAGCAGTACTTC.

This chain uses TRBV7-2 with TRBJ2-1; no clear D gene. The CDR3 has 15 residues. Trimming left V 2 bases short and J 6 bases short, with 14 bases between. The V gene's germline CDR1 is SGHTA and CDR2 FQGNSA. In DNA, the CDR3 is TGTGCCAGCAGCTTATGGCCTGGGTCCCCCAATGAGCAGTTCTTC. It specifies CASSLWPGSPNEQFF. Full variable domain (missing parts from reference TRBV7-2 and TRBJ2-1): GAGVSQSPSNKVTEKGKDVELRCDPISGHTALYWYRQSLGQGLEFLIYFQGNSAPDKSGLPSDRFSAERTGGSVSTLTIQRTQQEDSAVYLCASSLWPGSPNEQFFGPGTRLTVL.

The chain is built from TRBV5-4 and TRBJ1-6; D is possibly TRBD1 (5 bases). The CDR3 covers 16 residues. Germline V gene data show CDR1 as SGHNT and CDR2 as YYREEE (reference sequence). Trimming took off 0 bases at V and 8 bases at J, with 15 bases between the two ends. CDR3 DNA: TGTGCCAGCAGCTTGGACCAGGGCCGTCTGGATTCACCCCTCCACTTT. Translation: CASSLDQGRLDSPLHF.

This clonotype was seen more than once but under ten times. The chain joins TRBV20-1 to TRBJ2-1; 13 bases align to TRBD2. Germline values: CDR1 DFQATT, CDR2 SNEGSKA (reference sequence). CDR3 length: 17 residues. V was clipped by 6 bases and J by 6 bases; unmatched bases: 14. This chain's CDR3 is CSATTSGRSLLANEQFF. The CDR3 DNA reads as TGCAGTGCCACGACTAGCGGGAGGTCCCTCTTAGCCAATGAGCAGTTCTTC.

This clonotype came up many times. The genes are TRBV6-1 and TRBJ2-7; weak D call: TRBD1 (6 bases). The CDR3 runs to 15 residues. Trimming shortened V by 0 bases and J by 0 bases, and 9 bases separated the two germline ends. Per the germline V gene, CDR1 is MNHNS and CDR2 is SASEGT. CDR3 sequence: CASSEAGANSYEQYF. Written as DNA, the CDR3 is TGTGCCAGCAGTGAAGCGGGGGCCAACTCCTACGAGCAGTACTTC.

The chain uses TRBV5-1 and TRBJ2-1; TRBD2 aligns across 15 bases. Germline V CDR1 and CDR2: SGHRS, YFSETQ. The CDR3 has 16 residues. V was clipped by 4 bases and J by 9 bases; unmatched bases: 8. Written as DNA, the CDR3 is TGCGCCAGCAGCCTCCGGACTAGCGGGGGGGATGCTGAGCAGTTCTTC. This translates into CASSLRTSGGDAEQFF.

The genes are TRBV7-9 and TRBJ2-5, with a weak D call TRBD2 (6 bases). Per germline, CDR1 SEHNR and CDR2 FQNEAQ (reference sequence). The CDR3 is made up of 14 amino acids. The V gene lost 5 bases and the J gene lost 4 bases, with 14 bases spanning the gap. CDR3 DNA: TGTGCCAGCAGCCGCCCGGACGGGGGAGAGACCCAGTACTTC. The encoded protein is CASSRPDGGETQYF.

In this sample, this clonotype turned up a few times. The rearrangement joins TRBV29-1 to TRBJ2-3; possibly TRBD1 for D (5 bases). CDR1 is SQVTM, CDR2 ANQGSEA, per germline. The CDR3 runs to 16 residues. CDR3 in DNA: TGCAGACCGGGCTGTGCCAGGGCTTATAGCACAGATACGCAGTATTTT. This encodes CRPGCARAYSTDTQYF.

This sequence joins TRBV6-2 or TRBV6-3 and TRBJ2-7, with unresolved D. The CDR3 is 18 amino acids. Germline V gene lookup returns CDR1 MNHEY and CDR2 SVGEGT. Trimming stripped 0 bases from V and 0 bases from J, with 18 bases between. The CDR3 is CASSYSSYLDGPSYEQYF. CDR3 nucleotides: TGTGCCAGCAGTTACTCGAGTTATTTGGACGGCCCCTCCTACGAGCAGTACTTC.

This clonotype has just a few counts. One end of the junction is discordant with germline, which a read error may explain. This CDR3 reads CASTLRYEQFF. In DNA, the CDR3 is TGCGCCAGCACCTTGCGGTATGAGCAGTTCTTC. The chain couples TRBV5-1 to TRBJ2-1; D uncertain. Per the germline V gene, CDR1 is SGHRS and CDR2 is YFSETQ. This CDR3 spans 11 amino acids.

This clonotype was observed a few times. The V call is TRBV3-1, the J call TRBJ2-7, with D perhaps given as TRBD1 or TRBD2 (5 bases each). The germline V gene encodes CDR1 LGHDT and CDR2 YNNKEL (reference sequence). V lost 3 bases, J lost 4 bases, and 10 bases lay in between. This CDR3 is built from 13 residues. The CDR3 is CASSQGPGYEQYF. As DNA, the CDR3 is TGTGCCAGCAGCCAGGGACCGGGGTACGAGCAGTACTTC.